These T cell receptor beta chains were read from a single sample in a study of blood T cells in healthy people across ages. TCRdb ran MiXCR on the 5' RACE reads and lists one entry per CDR3 protein. Of about 930,000 distinct CDR3 sequences listed, roughly 29% are singletons. These data were also filed under a second study, of T cells of mothers and their children.

What was sequenced was blood. The receptors derive from a woman aged 40 to 49 in good health. CDR3s include the opening cysteine and the closing phenylalanine or tryptophan. The D gene is left open where the match is weak. Clone size is given for some rows only: seen once, a few or many times, or a class if the clone is expanded.

abundance: NA
j_gene: TRBJ2-5
v_gene: TRBV20-1
d_gene: TRBD2
CDR3nt: TGCAGTGCCAGCGGACTAGCGGGTGACGAAGAGACCCAGTACTTC
CDR3aa: CSASGLAGDEETQYF

abundance: few
j_gene: TRBJ2-7
v_gene: TRBV5-1
d_gene: TRBD2
CDR3nt: TGCGCCAGCAGCCAGGGACTAGACACCTACGAGCAGTACTTC
CDR3aa: CASSQGLDTYEQYF

abundance: NA
j_gene: TRBJ2-6
v_gene: TRBV7-2
d_gene: NA
CDR3nt: TGTGCCAGCAGCTTAACGCAGGGCTCTGGGGCCAACGTCCTGACTTTC
CDR3aa: CASSLTQGSGANVLTF

abundance: NA
j_gene: TRBJ2-1
v_gene: TRBV21-1
d_gene: NA
CDR3nt: TGTGCCAGCAGCAGTAGAGCGGGAGGAACTTCCTACAATGAGCAGTTCTTC
CDR3aa: CASSSRAGGTSYNEQFF

abundance: few
j_gene: TRBJ2-1
v_gene: TRBV11-3
d_gene: NA
CDR3nt: TGTGCCAGCAGCTTAGATTTGCAGAATGATGAGCAGTTCTTC
CDR3aa: CASSLDLQNDEQFF

abundance: many
j_gene: TRBJ2-7
v_gene: TRBV12-3/TRBV12-4
d_gene: NA
CDR3nt: TGTGCCAGCAGTTTCAGCGGCCGTGGGTACGAGCAGTACTTC
CDR3aa: CASSFSGRGYEQYF

abundance: many
j_gene: TRBJ2-5
v_gene: TRBV20-1
d_gene: NA
CDR3nt: TGCAGCGCGACCAACAGGGGAGGGAAGACCCAGTACTTC
CDR3aa: CSATNRGGKTQYF

abundance: few
j_gene: TRBJ2-1
v_gene: TRBV28
d_gene: NA
CDR3nt: TGTGCCAGCAGTCCCCCCATTAGGAATGAGCAGTTCTTC
CDR3aa: CASSPPIRNEQFF

abundance: NA
j_gene: TRBJ1-2
v_gene: TRBV27
d_gene: NA
CDR3nt: TGTGCCAGCAGGCCCGGGACGGGAGCGGGCTATGGCTACACCTTC
CDR3aa: CASRPGTGAGYGYTF

abundance: NA
j_gene: TRBJ1-1
v_gene: TRBV4-3
d_gene: NA
CDR3nt: TGCGCCAGCAGCCATAATGTCTGGGAGAACACTGAAGCTTTCTTT
CDR3aa: CASSHNVWENTEAFF

abundance: NA
j_gene: TRBJ2-3
v_gene: TRBV28
d_gene: NA
CDR3nt: TGTGCCAGCAGTTTAGCCCAGCCCGGAGGATGGGCAGATACGCAGTATTTT
CDR3aa: CASSLAQPGGWADTQYF

abundance: NA
j_gene: TRBJ1-1
v_gene: TRBV28
d_gene: TRBD1
CDR3nt: TGTGCCAGCAGCCCGACAGGGACCCAGGGGACTGAAGCTTTCTTT
CDR3aa: CASSPTGTQGTEAFF

abundance: few
j_gene: TRBJ1-6
v_gene: TRBV29-1
d_gene: TRBD1
CDR3nt: TGCAGCGTCGGGACAGGCGATAATTCACCCCTCCACTTT
CDR3aa: CSVGTGDNSPLHF

abundance: NA
j_gene: TRBJ1-1
v_gene: TRBV25-1
d_gene: NA
CDR3nt: TGTGCCAGCAGTGAATATCGGGGGGTGAACACTGAAGCTTTCTTT
CDR3aa: CASSEYRGVNTEAFF

abundance: NA
j_gene: TRBJ1-4
v_gene: TRBV28
d_gene: NA
CDR3nt: TGTGCCAGCAGTCTCCTCCGGGACTTCTATGCAACTAATGAAAAACTGTTTTTT
CDR3aa: CASSLLRDFYATNEKLFF

abundance: few
j_gene: TRBJ1-5
v_gene: TRBV19
d_gene: NA
CDR3nt: TGTGCCAGTAAGGCGGGCAATCAGCCCCAGCATTTT
CDR3aa: CASKAGNQPQHF

abundance: NA
j_gene: TRBJ2-2
v_gene: TRBV5-6
d_gene: NA
CDR3nt: TGTGCCAGCAGCGAAACCGCACCCGGGGAGCTGTTTTTT
CDR3aa: CASSETAPGELFF

abundance: few
j_gene: TRBJ2-1
v_gene: TRBV3-1
d_gene: TRBD2
CDR3nt: TGTGCCAGCAGCCAGGACTTTCGGGGGGGCGGGTTGGATGAGCAGTTCTTC
CDR3aa: CASSQDFRGGGLDEQFF

abundance: NA
j_gene: TRBJ2-3
v_gene: TRBV20-1
d_gene: NA
CDR3nt: TGCAGTGTAACTAGCACAGATACGCAGTATTTT
CDR3aa: CSVTSTDTQYF

abundance: NA
j_gene: TRBJ1-3
v_gene: TRBV5-1
d_gene: TRBD1
CDR3nt: TGCGCCAGCAGCCGGGACAGGAACTCTGGAAACACCATATATTTT
CDR3aa: CASSRDRNSGNTIYF

abundance: NA
j_gene: TRBJ2-1
v_gene: TRBV20-1
d_gene: TRBD2
CDR3nt: TGCAGTGCTAGTGTTTTAGCGGGGGGCATGAGCTCCTACAATGAGCAGTTCTTC
CDR3aa: CSASVLAGGMSSYNEQFF

abundance: few
j_gene: TRBJ2-7
v_gene: TRBV28
d_gene: TRBD1
CDR3nt: TGTGCCAGCAGGGGACAGCCTCAATTCTACGAGCAGTACTTC
CDR3aa: CASRGQPQFYEQYF

abundance: NA
j_gene: TRBJ1-2
v_gene: TRBV5-5
d_gene: TRBD1
CDR3nt: TGTGCCAGCAGTTTGGGTACAGGGGACTCCTATGGCTACACCTTC
CDR3aa: CASSLGTGDSYGYTF

abundance: few
j_gene: TRBJ2-6
v_gene: TRBV4-2
d_gene: NA
CDR3nt: TGTGCCAGCAGCCAAGATCATGGGGCCAACGTCCTGACTTTC
CDR3aa: CASSQDHGANVLTF

abundance: few
j_gene: TRBJ1-6
v_gene: TRBV20-1
d_gene: NA
CDR3nt: TGCAGTGCTCCAGGGCCACCCAATTCACCCCTCCACTTT
CDR3aa: CSAPGPPNSPLHF

abundance: NA
j_gene: TRBJ1-1
v_gene: TRBV9
d_gene: NA
CDR3nt: TGTGCCAGCAGCGTCCCAAGTGGGACTGAAGCTTTCTTT
CDR3aa: CASSVPSGTEAFF

abundance: NA
j_gene: TRBJ1-2
v_gene: TRBV4-3
d_gene: TRBD1
CDR3nt: TGCGCCAGCAGCCAAGTTCGGGCAACACAGGGGGTTCCCTATGGCTACACCTTC
CDR3aa: CASSQVRATQGVPYGYTF

abundance: many
j_gene: TRBJ2-1
v_gene: TRBV5-5
d_gene: NA
CDR3nt: TGTGCCAGCAGTAGTTCAGGGGTTGTGAATGAGCAGTTCTTC
CDR3aa: CASSSSGVVNEQFF

abundance: NA
j_gene: TRBJ2-7
v_gene: TRBV18
d_gene: TRBD1
CDR3nt: TGTGCCAGCTCACCCTTCCGGGACAGGGTGTACGAGCAGTACTTC
CDR3aa: CASSPFRDRVYEQYF

abundance: once
j_gene: TRBJ2-7
v_gene: TRBV11-1
d_gene: NA
CDR3nt: TGTGCCAGCAGCCGACGGACACTTACAGGGTTTGATCGGTACGAGCAGTACTTC
CDR3aa: CASSRRTLTGFDRYEQYF

abundance: NA
j_gene: TRBJ2-2
v_gene: TRBV4-3
d_gene: NA
CDR3nt: TGCGCCAGCAGCCAAAAGGGTGTGGGCGGGTCCGGGGAGCTGTTTTTT
CDR3aa: CASSQKGVGGSGELFF

abundance: NA
j_gene: TRBJ2-3
v_gene: TRBV13
d_gene: NA
CDR3nt: TGTGCCAGCAGCCAAGGCCCCGGTAGCACAGATACGCAGTATTTT
CDR3aa: CASSQGPGSTDTQYF

abundance: few
j_gene: TRBJ1-1
v_gene: TRBV7-9
d_gene: NA
CDR3nt: TGTGCCAGCAGCTTACTCGAGGGAACAATGAACACTGAAGCTTTCTTT
CDR3aa: CASSLLEGTMNTEAFF

abundance: few
j_gene: TRBJ2-3
v_gene: TRBV27
d_gene: NA
CDR3nt: TGTGCCAGCGCCCCAACTGGCGGGGCTGCAGATACGCAGTATTTT
CDR3aa: CASAPTGGAADTQYF

abundance: NA
j_gene: TRBJ2-1
v_gene: TRBV4-1
d_gene: TRBD2
CDR3nt: TGCGCCAGCAGCGACTCGGGACTAGCTTACAATGAGCAGTTCTTC
CDR3aa: CASSDSGLAYNEQFF

abundance: NA
j_gene: TRBJ2-3
v_gene: TRBV11-2
d_gene: NA
CDR3nt: TGTGCCAGCAGCACCCGGGACCCACGAGATACGCAGTATTTT
CDR3aa: CASSTRDPRDTQYF

abundance: few
j_gene: TRBJ1-5
v_gene: TRBV6-2/TRBV6-3
d_gene: NA
CDR3nt: TGTGCCAGCAGTTACGACCCCGAGAAGAATCAGCCCCAGCATTTT
CDR3aa: CASSYDPEKNQPQHF

abundance: NA
j_gene: TRBJ2-5
v_gene: TRBV20-1
d_gene: NA
CDR3nt: TGCAGTGCTGAAACAGGGCCCGCCGGGGAGACCCAGTACTTC
CDR3aa: CSAETGPAGETQYF

abundance: few
j_gene: TRBJ1-4
v_gene: TRBV5-6
d_gene: NA
CDR3nt: TGTGCCAGCAGCTTGGAAATATCTGAAAAACTGTTTTTT
CDR3aa: CASSLEISEKLFF

abundance: NA
j_gene: TRBJ2-7
v_gene: TRBV27
d_gene: NA
CDR3nt: TGTGCCAGCAGTCGGGACGTTTTCGGCGAGCAGTACTTC
CDR3aa: CASSRDVFGEQYF

abundance: many
j_gene: TRBJ2-7
v_gene: TRBV11-2
d_gene: NA
CDR3nt: TGTGCCAGCAGCTCCCATTCGATCCTCTACGAGCAGTACTTC
CDR3aa: CASSSHSILYEQYF

abundance: many
j_gene: TRBJ2-4
v_gene: TRBV6-5
d_gene: NA
CDR3nt: TGTGCCAGCAGTCCCTGGGAGAACATTCAGTACTTC
CDR3aa: CASSPWENIQYF

abundance: NA
j_gene: TRBJ1-1
v_gene: TRBV19
d_gene: NA
CDR3nt: TGTGCCAGTAGTGCCTCCCCGGGAATGAACACTGAAGCTTTCTTT
CDR3aa: CASSASPGMNTEAFF

abundance: few
j_gene: TRBJ2-6
v_gene: TRBV21-1
d_gene: NA
CDR3nt: TGTGCCAGCAGCGTAAAGACAGTTCACTTTGCTGGGGCCAACGTCCTGACTTTC
CDR3aa: CASSVKTVHFAGANVLTF

abundance: NA
j_gene: TRBJ2-1
v_gene: TRBV7-9
d_gene: NA
CDR3nt: TGTGCCAGCAGCTTGATTGCCCCCTACAATGAGCAGTTCTTC
CDR3aa: CASSLIAPYNEQFF

abundance: once
j_gene: TRBJ2-5
v_gene: TRBV9
d_gene: TRBD1
CDR3nt: TGTGCCAGCAGCGTCCCTGGGACAGGACAAGAGACCCAGTACTTC
CDR3aa: CASSVPGTGQETQYF

abundance: many
j_gene: TRBJ2-7
v_gene: TRBV20-1
d_gene: TRBD1
CDR3nt: TGCAGTGCTAGTAGACAGGGGAGTGCCTACGAGCAGTACTTC
CDR3aa: CSASRQGSAYEQYF

abundance: few
j_gene: TRBJ1-5
v_gene: TRBV6-6
d_gene: NA
CDR3nt: TGTGCCAGCAGTTACGTCCGGATGGGCAATCAGCCCCAGCATTTT
CDR3aa: CASSYVRMGNQPQHF

abundance: NA
j_gene: TRBJ2-5
v_gene: TRBV7-2
d_gene: NA
CDR3nt: TGTGCCAGCAGGTTTAGCGGTGCGGGCGGGGGCTCGGAGACCCAGTACTTC
CDR3aa: CASRFSGAGGGSETQYF

abundance: many
j_gene: TRBJ2-1
v_gene: TRBV20-1
d_gene: TRBD2
CDR3nt: TGCAGTGCGTCCGGAATAGCGGGGGGCCATCGATACAATGAGCAGTTCTTC
CDR3aa: CSASGIAGGHRYNEQFF